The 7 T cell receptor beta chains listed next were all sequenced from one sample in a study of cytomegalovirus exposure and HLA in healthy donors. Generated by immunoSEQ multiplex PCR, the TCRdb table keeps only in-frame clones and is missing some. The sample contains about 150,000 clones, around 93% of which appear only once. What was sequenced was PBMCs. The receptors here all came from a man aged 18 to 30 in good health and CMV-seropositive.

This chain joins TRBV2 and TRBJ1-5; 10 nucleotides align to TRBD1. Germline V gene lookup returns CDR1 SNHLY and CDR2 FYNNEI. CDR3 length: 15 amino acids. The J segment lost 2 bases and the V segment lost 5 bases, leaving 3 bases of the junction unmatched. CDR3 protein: CASSTDRGRNQPQHF. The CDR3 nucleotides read TGTGCCAGCAGTACCGACAGGGGGCGCAATCAGCCCCAGCATTTT.

CDR3 DNA sequence: TGTGCCAGCAGCTTGGCTAGCTTAGGCAATGAGCAGTTCTTC. The encoded protein is CASSLASLGNEQFF. This chain links TRBV5-6 with TRBJ2-1; the D gene is possibly TRBD2 (5 bases). With 0 bases removed from V and 6 bases from J, the gap between germline ends came to 10 bases. CDR1 and CDR2 (germline): SGHDT, YYEEEE. This CDR3 comprises 14 residues.

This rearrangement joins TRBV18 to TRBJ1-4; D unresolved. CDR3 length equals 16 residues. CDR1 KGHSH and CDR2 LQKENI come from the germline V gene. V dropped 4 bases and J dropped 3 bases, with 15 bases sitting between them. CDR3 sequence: CASSREGIQANEKLFF. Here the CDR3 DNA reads TGTGCCAGCTCACGGGAGGGAATCCAAGCTAATGAAAAACTGTTTTTT.

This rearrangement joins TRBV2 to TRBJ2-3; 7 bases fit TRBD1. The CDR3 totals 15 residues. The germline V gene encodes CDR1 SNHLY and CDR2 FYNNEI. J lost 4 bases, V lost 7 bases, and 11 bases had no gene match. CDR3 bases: TGTGCCAGCACCGCAGTGGACAGGAACGCAGATACGCAGTATTTT. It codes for CASTAVDRNADTQYF.

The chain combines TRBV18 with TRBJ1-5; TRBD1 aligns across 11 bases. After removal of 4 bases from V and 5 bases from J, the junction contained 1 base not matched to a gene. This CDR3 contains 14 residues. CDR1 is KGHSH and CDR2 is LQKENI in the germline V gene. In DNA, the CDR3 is TGTGCCAGCTCACGGGGACAGGGGGATCAGCCCCAGCATTTT. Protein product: CASSRGQGDQPQHF.

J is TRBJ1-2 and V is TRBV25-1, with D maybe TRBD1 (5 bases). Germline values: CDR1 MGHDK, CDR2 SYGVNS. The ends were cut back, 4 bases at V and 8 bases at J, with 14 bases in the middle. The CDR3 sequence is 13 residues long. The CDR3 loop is CASSAGQGRGYTF. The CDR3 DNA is TGTGCCAGCAGTGCCGGGCAGGGTCGCGGCTACACCTTC.

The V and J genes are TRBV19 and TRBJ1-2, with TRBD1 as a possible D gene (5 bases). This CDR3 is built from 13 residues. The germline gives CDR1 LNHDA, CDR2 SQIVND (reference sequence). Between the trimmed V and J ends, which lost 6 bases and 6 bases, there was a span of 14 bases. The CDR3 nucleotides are TGTGCCAGTAGCCCTCCAGGGTTCGATGGCTACACCTTC. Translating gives CASSPPGFDGYTF.